This T cell receptor beta chain was sequenced in a study of cytomegalovirus exposure and HLA in healthy donors. As regards this clone: What it binds is not known.

The PCR had 60 Vbeta and 13 Jbeta primers. TCRdb's copy holds only in-frame clones and misses some; the assay was immunoSEQ multiplex PCR. This sample has roughly 120,000 clones, with around 78% found just once. This CDR3 has 14 amino acids. V lost 3 bases to trimming and J lost 5 bases; unmatched junction nucleotides: 6. Germline CDR1 and CDR2: KGHSH and LQKENI. Study outcomes and limitations: The study labeled around 160 TCR beta chains cytomegalovirus-associated.

The receptor was derived from a man in his forties or fifties in good health and CMV-seronegative. This chain uses TRBV18 with TRBJ2-7; 8 positions match TRBD1. Input material: PBMCs. CDR3 nucleotide sequence: TGTGCCAGCTCACCCGGACAGGGAGATGACGAGCAGTACTTC. It translates to CASSPGQGDDEQYF.